This T cell receptor (beta chain) was captured by sequencing in a study of T cell responses to AZD1222 COVID-19 vaccine. Overall study context: Researchers grouped second doses given at about 4 or about 12 weeks into one pool.

The protocol was immunoSEQ multiplex PCR, while the TCRdb copy is restricted to in-frame clones and leaves out a portion. The sample gives 55,000 to 65,000 clones, approximately 85% of which show up once; about 15% is in the top ten. With 5 bases removed from V and 6 bases from J, the gap between germline ends came to 13 bases. CDR3 length equals 13 residues. CDR1 and CDR2 from the germline V gene are SGHTA and FQGTGA. The chain carries TRBV7-3 and TRBJ1-1, with a tentative D call TRBD1 (5 bases). The sequence was collected from an adult in good health. Sequencing used peripheral blood, obtained on day 0 of AZD1222 vaccination. CDR3 sequence: CASSARQGAEAFF. CDR3 in DNA: TGTGCCAGCAGCGCGCGCCAGGGAGCTGAAGCTTTCTTT.